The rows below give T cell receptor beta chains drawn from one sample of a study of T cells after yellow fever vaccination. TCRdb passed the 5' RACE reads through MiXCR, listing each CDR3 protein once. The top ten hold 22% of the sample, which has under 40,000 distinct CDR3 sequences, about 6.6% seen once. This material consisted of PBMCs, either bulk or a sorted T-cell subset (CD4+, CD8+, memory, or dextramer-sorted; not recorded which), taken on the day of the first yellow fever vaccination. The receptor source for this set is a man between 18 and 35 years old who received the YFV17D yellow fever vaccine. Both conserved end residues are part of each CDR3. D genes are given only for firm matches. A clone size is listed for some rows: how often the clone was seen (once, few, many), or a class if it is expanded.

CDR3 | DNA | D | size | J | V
CASSSGQGLAGANVLTF | TGTGCCAGCAGCTCGGGACAGGGTCTCGCTGGGGCCAACGTCCTGACTTTC | TRBD1 | many | TRBJ2-6 | TRBV7-9
CASSLLQGTPGEQFF | TGTGCTAGCAGCTTACTACAGGGGACCCCCGGTGAGCAGTTCTTC | TRBD1 | many | TRBJ2-1 | TRBV7-7
CSARDGRGGEDGYTF | TGCAGTGCTAGAGATGGACGAGGGGGCGAAGATGGCTACACCTTC | TRBD1 | many | TRBJ1-2 | TRBV20-1
CASSEGPAGMNTEAFF | TGCGCCAGCAGTGAGGGACCCGCCGGCATGAACACTGAAGCTTTCTTT | . | many | TRBJ1-1 | TRBV10-2
CASSSGTGGAYEQFF | TGTGCCAGCAGCTCAGGGACAGGGGGGGCCTATGAGCAGTTCTTC | TRBD1 | many | TRBJ2-1 | TRBV5-4
CASSQLFRTSGHNEQFF | TGTGCCAGCAGCCAACTATTCCGCACTAGCGGGCACAATGAGCAGTTCTTC | TRBD2 | few | TRBJ2-1 | TRBV3-1
CASSFLSSGGRSDTQYF | TGTGCCAGCAGCTTCCTCTCCAGCGGGGGAAGGTCAGATACGCAGTATTTT | TRBD2 | few | TRBJ2-3 | TRBV7-2
CATSRDTETQYF | TGTGCCACCAGCAGAGATACTGAGACCCAGTACTTC | . | few | TRBJ2-5 | TRBV15
CASSLAEGTPQHF | TGTGCCAGCAGCTTAGCAGAGGGAACGCCCCAGCATTTT | . | many | TRBJ1-5 | TRBV7-9
CASSLALAGSYNEQFF | TGTGCCAGCAGCTTAGCACTAGCGGGTTCCTACAATGAGCAGTTCTTC | TRBD2 | many | TRBJ2-1 | TRBV7-9
CASSVSGMNTEAFF | TGTGCCAGCAGCGTATCCGGAATGAACACTGAAGCTTTCTTT | . | many | TRBJ1-1 | TRBV9
CASSLGTGNTGELFF | TGTGCCAGCAGCCTCGGGACAGGGAACACCGGGGAGCTGTTTTTT | TRBD1 | many | TRBJ2-2 | TRBV5-4
CASSLAVGAGGNTIYF | TGTGCCAGCAGCTTAGCGGTCGGGGCGGGTGGAAACACCATATATTTT | . | few | TRBJ1-3 | TRBV7-2
CASSRQGILGELFF | TGTGCCAGCAGCCGACAGGGAATCCTCGGGGAGCTGTTTTTT | TRBD1 | . | TRBJ2-2 | TRBV12-3/TRBV12-4
CATSDGRQGSVQPQHF | TGTGCCACCAGTGATGGACGACAGGGGTCCGTTCAGCCCCAGCATTTT | TRBD1 | many | TRBJ1-5 | TRBV24-1
CASSNLPGTEAFF | TGTGCCAGCAGTAACCTTCCCGGCACTGAAGCTTTCTTT | . | . | TRBJ1-1 | TRBV12-3/TRBV12-4
CASSSPGETQYF | TGTGCCAGCAGCTCGCCCGGGGAGACCCAGTACTTC | . | many | TRBJ2-5 | TRBV7-8
CASSYDSHYNSPLHF | TGTGCCAGCAGTTACGACAGCCACTATAATTCACCCCTCCACTTT | . | many | TRBJ1-6 | TRBV6-5
CASSQGGGREQFF | TGTGCCAGCAGCCAAGGAGGGGGCCGGGAGCAGTTCTTC | . | many | TRBJ2-1 | TRBV7-7
CASSLSGVAKNIQYF | TGTGCCAGCAGCTTATCAGGGGTTGCCAAAAACATTCAGTACTTC | . | few | TRBJ2-4 | TRBV11-2
CSVAIEGQGDTQYF | TGCAGCGTCGCAATAGAGGGGCAAGGAGATACGCAGTATTTT | . | many | TRBJ2-3 | TRBV29-1
CASSLTDGNEQFF | TGTGCCAGCAGTTTAACTGACGGGAATGAGCAGTTCTTC | . | many | TRBJ2-1 | TRBV12-3/TRBV12-4
CAISESRGNTEAFF | TGTGCCATCAGTGAGTCGAGGGGGAACACTGAAGCTTTCTTT | . | many | TRBJ1-1 | TRBV10-3